These 25 T cell receptor beta chains share one sample of origin, sequenced in a study of T-cell memory formation after mild COVID-19. TCRdb redid the calling of the 5' RACE reads with MiXCR, one entry per CDR3 protein. The table has about 360,000 distinct CDR3 sequences, approximately 15% seen once. The sequenced sample consisted of PBMCs or a T cell subset sorted from them (not recorded which). These receptors came from a man younger than 30 who had mild COVID-19 (a few samples of this study predate the infection). Cell type and time point are not known.

This chain uses TRBV20-1 with TRBJ2-5; possibly TRBD2 for D (6 bases). The CDR3 has 12 amino acids. Germline CDR1 and CDR2: DFQATT and SNEGSKA (reference sequence). CDR3 region: CTGLAGGETQYF. The CDR3 nucleotides read TGCACGGGTCTGGCCGGGGGAGAGACCCAGTACTTC.

In its sample, this clonotype was seen a few times. The rearrangement uses TRBV28 and TRBJ2-3, with 10 bases matching TRBD1. The length of the CDR3 is 16 residues. Germline trimming cut 5 bases from V and 6 bases from J; bases unmatched to any gene: 11. CDR1 MDHEN and CDR2 SYDVKM come from the germline V gene. The DNA for the CDR3 is TGTGCCAGCAGTCCGCACGGGACAGGGGATTCGGATACGCAGTATTTT. Encoded protein: CASSPHGTGDSDTQYF. Full variable domain (missing parts from reference TRBV28 and TRBJ2-3): DVKVTQSSRYLVKRTGEKVFLECVQDMDHENMFWYRQDPGLGLRLIYFSYDVKMKEKGDIPEGYSVSREKKERFSLILESASTNQTSMYLCASSPHGTGDSDTQYFGPGTRLTVL.

This clonotype was found a few times. The J gene is TRBJ1-6, the V gene TRBV4-1; no clear D gene. CDR1 and CDR2 (germline): MGHRA, YSYEKL. This CDR3 region has 18 residues. The V end lost 2 bases, the J end lost 0 bases, and 14 bases lay between the germline ends. The CDR3 sequence: CASSQWLPVSSYNSPLHF. The CDR3 DNA reads as TGCGCCAGCAGCCAATGGCTCCCGGTGAGCTCCTATAATTCACCCCTCCACTTT.

This chain connects TRBV5-1 to TRBJ1-6; D gene uncertain. Germline lookup yields CDR1 SGHRS and CDR2 YFSETQ. The V and J ends lost 0 bases and 8 bases respectively, with 12 bases between them. This CDR3 spans 15 amino acids. The CDR3 nucleotides read TGCGCCAGCAGCTTGGCCGGCCCCAGTTATTCACCCCTCCACTTT. Protein product: CASSLAGPSYSPLHF.

This clonotype was seen many times. CDR3 loop: CASGLERGLNNEQFF. The CDR3, as DNA: TGTGCTAGTGGTTTGGAGAGGGGGCTTAACAATGAGCAGTTCTTC. The rearrangement uses TRBV12-5 and TRBJ2-1; 7 positions agree with TRBD1. The CDR3 is made up of 15 amino acids. Germline loops: CDR1 LGHNT, CDR2 FRNRAP. V lost 1 base and J lost 5; bases outside the gene matches: 5.

The chain employs TRBV10-3 and TRBJ2-1; 7 nucleotides align to TRBD2. The germline CDR1 and CDR2 sequences are ENHRY and SYGVKD. Trimming cost V 7 bases and J 0 bases; bases outside gene matches: 9. The CDR3 totals 16 residues. The CDR3: CAITNRRGSSYNEQFF. CDR3 nucleotide sequence: TGTGCCATCACCAACCGGCGGGGGAGCTCCTACAATGAGCAGTTCTTC.

The chain uses TRBV7-3 and TRBJ2-3; D is undetermined. The CDR3 spans 13 residues. V lost 0 bases, J lost 4 bases, and 5 bases lay in between. Germline V gives CDR1 SGHTA, CDR2 FQGTGA. Written as DNA, the CDR3 is TGTGCCAGCAGCTTAACGTTCCCAGATACGCAGTATTTT. Encoded protein: CASSLTFPDTQYF. The variable domain in full, completed from reference TRBV7-3 and TRBJ2-3, reads GAGVSQTPSNKVTEKGKYVELRCDPISGHTALYWYRQSLGQGPEFLIYFQGTGAADDSGLPNDRFFAVRPEGSVSTLKIQRTERGDSAVYLCASSLTFPDTQYFGPGTRLTVL.

The chain couples TRBV20-1 to TRBJ1-5; D might be TRBD1 (6 bases). There are 16 residues in the CDR3. Germline-derived CDR1 and CDR2 are DFQATT and SNEGSKA (reference sequence). Trimming stripped 1 base from V and 6 bases from J, with 19 bases between. The DNA for the CDR3 is TGCAGTGCTAGAGGTCTGATCGGGGGGCTCAGTCAGCCCCAGCATTTT. Protein sequence: CSARGLIGGLSQPQHF.

The chain combines TRBV4-2 with TRBJ1-3; D unresolved. V lost 1 base to trimming and J lost 9 bases, with 7 bases between them. The CDR3 is 12 residues long. CDR1 LGHNA and CDR2 YNFKEQ come from the germline V gene. The CDR3 protein is CASSQVGSTIYF. The CDR3 DNA follows: TGTGCCAGCAGCCAAGTTGGTAGCACCATATATTTT.

The rearrangement joins TRBV7-9 to TRBJ1-6, with D uncertain. Trimming removed 3 bases from V and 7 bases from J, with 7 bases in between. Germline V gene data show CDR1 as SEHNR and CDR2 as FQNEAQ (reference sequence). This CDR3 contains 13 residues. The CDR3, as DNA: TGTGCCAGCAGCTTGGAATCGAATTCACCCCTCCACTTT. This encodes CASSLESNSPLHF.

This rearrangement joins TRBV5-1 to TRBJ2-1, with TRBD2 identical over 7 bases. J was trimmed by 4 bases and V by 0 bases; bases with no gene match: 7. This CDR3 comprises 16 residues. CDR1 and CDR2 (germline): SGHRS, YFSETQ. The CDR3 loop is CASSLASAGEYNEQFF. As DNA, the CDR3 is TGCGCCAGCAGCTTGGCATCGGCGGGGGAGTACAATGAGCAGTTCTTC.

This clonotype was seen a few times. The chain uses TRBV28 and TRBJ2-7; D is uncertain. V was clipped by 8 bases and J by 5 bases, with 16 bases between them. Germline V gene lookup returns CDR1 MDHEN and CDR2 SYDVKM. This CDR3 is 13 amino acids long. The CDR3: CASAYRAFDEQYV. The CDR3 region has the DNA TGTGCCAGCGCGTACAGAGCATTCGACGAGCAGTACGTC.

This clonotype was seen a few times. V and J are TRBV20-1 and TRBJ2-7, with 7 bases identical to TRBD1. The CDR3 runs to 14 residues. In germline, CDR1 is DFQATT, CDR2 SNEGSKA (reference sequence). Trimming cost V 5 bases and J 2 bases; bases outside gene matches: 9. This CDR3 is CSAPSGQRPYEQYF. CDR3 DNA: TGCAGTGCTCCCTCGGGACAGCGACCCTACGAGCAGTACTTC.

In this sample, this clonotype turned up a few times. The rearrangement joins TRBV18 to TRBJ2-7; no definite D call. The CDR3 is 12 residues long. V was cut by 2 bases and J by 1 base, with 3 bases left in between. Germline assignment: CDR1 KGHSH and CDR2 LQKENI. For the CDR3, the DNA is TGTGCCAGCTCACCAATTTCCTACGAGCAGTACGTC. The encoded protein is CASSPISYEQYV.

The chain recombines TRBV9 with TRBJ1-5; 10 bases fit TRBD1. The ends lost 3 bases at V and 5 bases at J; junction bases unmatched: 5. CDR1 is SGDLS, CDR2 YYNGEE, per germline. This CDR3 spans 15 amino acids. The CDR3 region has the DNA TGTGCCAGCAGCGGGGATGGACAGGGGGATCAGCCCCAGCATTTT. It is translated as CASSGDGQGDQPQHF.

This clonotype was observed at least ten times. The CDR3 bases are TGTGCCAGCAGTATGGACAGGGGATACAATGAGCAGTTCTTC. This codes for CASSMDRGYNEQFF. V gene TRBV12-3 or TRBV12-4 combines with J gene TRBJ2-1; 9 nucleotides line up with TRBD1. The CDR3 has 14 amino acids. After removal of 5 bases from V and 4 bases from J, the junction contained 3 bases not matched to a gene.

This clonotype was seen a few times. This sequence joins TRBV29-1 and TRBJ2-2; no clear D. The CDR3 loop spans 11 amino acids. Trimming removed 5 bases at V and 5 bases at J, with 6 bases between. CDR1 SQVTM and CDR2 ANQGSEA come from the germline V gene. CDR3 nucleotide sequence: TGCAGCGTTCGGTGGACCGGGGAGCTGTTTTTT. Protein product: CSVRWTGELFF.

The chain employs TRBV29-1 and TRBJ1-4; 9 nucleotides agree with TRBD1. The CDR3 length is 15 residues. Per germline, CDR1 SQVTM and CDR2 ANQGSEA. The ends lost 4 bases at V and 2 bases at J; junction bases unmatched: 5. The CDR3 loop is CSVGRQGVTNEKLFF. Here the CDR3 DNA reads TGCAGCGTTGGTCGACAGGGGGTTACTAATGAAAAACTGTTTTTT.

This clonotype was counted ten times or more. The CDR3 loop reads CASSYSWERNTEAFF. DNA for the CDR3: TGTGCCAGCAGTTACTCGTGGGAAAGGAACACTGAAGCTTTCTTT. This chain uses TRBV6-5 with TRBJ1-1; D gene ambiguous. Trimming left V 0 bases short and J 1 base short, with 9 bases between. Germline V gene lookup returns CDR1 MNHEY and CDR2 SVGAGI. The CDR3 is 15 amino acids.

This clonotype was counted only a few times. The chain uses TRBV11-2 and TRBJ2-3, with D possibly TRBD1 on 6 matching bases. Deletions cut 8 bases from V and 2 bases from J, with 20 bases between. This CDR3 is built from 16 residues. Germline-derived CDR1 and CDR2 are SGHAT and FQNNGV. CDR3 DNA: TGTGCCAGCGGCCCCGGGCCCAGGGGTGTCACAGATACGCAGTATTTT. Translated: CASGPGPRGVTDTQYF.

This clonotype has a handful of counts. In DNA form, the CDR3 reads TGTGCCAGCAACCTCAACAGGGGGAAGACCCAGTACTTC. It translates to CASNLNRGKTQYF. The genes are TRBV12-3 or TRBV12-4 and TRBJ2-5; TRBD1 matches at 8 bases. V gave up 7 bases and J gave up 6 bases; unmatched junction bases: 7. The CDR3 consists of 13 residues.

The table lists this clonotype with many counts. The chain uses TRBV3-1 and TRBJ2-3, with 8 bases aligning to TRBD2. CDR3 length: 17 amino acids. V dropped 5 bases and J dropped 2; count of bases not matched to a gene: 12. Germline CDR1 is LGHDT and CDR2 is YNNKEL (reference sequence). CDR3 coding DNA: TGTGCCAGCAGCGAGACGGGTAGCGGGGCCAACACAGATACGCAGTATTTT. Amino acid sequence: CASSETGSGANTDTQYF.

This clonotype was picked up a small number of times. This chain connects TRBV29-1 to TRBJ2-3, with D possibly being TRBD2 (6 bases). The germline CDR1 and CDR2 sequences are SQVTM and ANQGSEA. V was cut by 6 bases and J by 1 base, with 11 bases left in between. The CDR3 runs 13 residues. The CDR3 nucleotides read TGCAGCGTGGCGGGACTGGGCACAGATACGCAGTATTTT. Translating it yields CSVAGLGTDTQYF.

This chain links TRBV7-2 with TRBJ1-4, with a weak D call TRBD1 (6 bases). V shed 4 bases and J shed 0 bases, with 12 bases lying between them. This CDR3 is built from 16 residues. From germline, CDR1 is SGHTA and CDR2 FQGNSA. CDR3 sequence (DNA): TGTGCCAGCAGCTCTACGACAGGATCAACTAATGAAAAACTGTTTTTT. This codes for CASSSTTGSTNEKLFF.

CDR3 nucleotides: TGTGCCAGCAGCGCAAGACAGGGAATGAGGTACACCTTC. Its translation is CASSARQGMRYTF. The chain is built from TRBV7-9 and TRBJ1-2; TRBD1 matches at 7 bases. This CDR3 contains 13 residues. CDR1 and CDR2 (germline): SEHNR, FQNEAQ (reference sequence). Trimming took 5 bases from V and 11 from J; bases not matched to a gene: 11.